This T cell receptor (beta chain) was retrieved from a study of control samples from healthy donors and cancer patients. Clones were read by immunoSEQ multiplex PCR, and TCRdb kept only the in-frame ones, dropping some. The profile shows roughly 120,000 clones, about 88% of them singletons. Trimming left V 5 bases short and J 5 bases short, with 10 bases between. Germline V CDR1 and CDR2: SGHRS, YFSETQ. The CDR3 spans 12 residues. Sample: blood. This chain uses TRBV5-1 with TRBJ2-5; D uncertain. The sequence was obtained from a man in his forties or fifties in good health. Here the CDR3 DNA reads TGCGCCAGCAGTCACAAGGCTGAGACCCAGTACTTC. It is translated as CASSHKAETQYF.